This T cell receptor (beta chain) was found in a study of blood T cell repertoires in COVID-19. This clone was counted once. With V trimmed by 5 bases and J by 3 bases, 6 bases remained unmatched. The CDR3 spans 14 residues. Looked up from germline, CDR1 is ENHRY and CDR2 is SYGVKD. Libraries were prepared by immunoSEQ multiplex PCR; TCRdb keeps only in-frame clonotypes and omits some of them. Among 300,000 to 400,000 clones listed, around four fifths were seen once. V and J are TRBV10-3 and TRBJ1-2; 7 bases line up with TRBD1. This TCR derives from a young man with active or convalescent COVID-19. Sequencing was performed on peripheral blood. In nucleotides, the CDR3 is TGTGCCATCAGTCCTGGACAGGCGGACTATGGCTACACCTTC. Its translation: CAISPGQADYGYTF.